The rows below give T cell receptor beta chains drawn from one sample of a study of cytomegalovirus exposure and HLA in healthy donors. Profiled with immunoSEQ multiplex PCR; TCRdb holds only in-frame clones, not every one. The repertoire includes under 140,000 clones, around nine tenths of them detected once, and 1.4% sits in the top ten. The specimen was PBMCs. These receptor sequences come from a woman aged 25 to 39 in good health and CMV-seropositive. Both conserved end residues are part of each CDR3. D genes are given only for firm matches. Rows may omit the clone size; those that give it use once, few, many or a size class.

.	TRBJ2-3	.	TRBV7-2	CASSLDPGDTQYF
.	TRBJ2-7	.	TRBV4-1	CASSQDKGPSYEQYF
.	TRBJ2-1	.	TRBV6-5	CACRDSSYNEQFF
TRBD1	TRBJ2-2	.	TRBV6-1	CASSEQGENTGELFF
TRBD1	TRBJ1-2	.	TRBV5-6	CASSLRSGTGYYGYTF
TRBD1	TRBJ2-7	.	TRBV9	CASSEGDRVSYEQYF
.	TRBJ2-1	once	TRBV13	CASSLVYEQFF
TRBD2	TRBJ2-1	.	TRBV11-2	CASSLVWRGGRGEQFF
TRBD2	TRBJ2-1	.	TRBV2	CAIPREGGLRYEQFF
.	TRBJ2-7	few	TRBV5-6	CASSSTGSYEQYF
.	TRBJ1-2	.	TRBV5-4	CASSLGGTHGYGYTF
.	TRBJ2-3	.	TRBV9	CASSVGGGGADTQYF
.	TRBJ2-3	.	TRBV6-5	CASSYMFRGFTDTQYF
.	TRBJ2-2	once	TRBV28	CASSSNTGELFF
TRBD2	TRBJ2-7	.	TRBV28	CASTSEGGGLYEQYF
.	TRBJ1-5	.	TRBV9	CASSVEGHPNHPQHF
.	TRBJ1-2	.	TRBV4-2	CASSQGVREGNYGYTF
.	TRBJ1-2	.	TRBV30	CAWSRSQINYGYTF
.	TRBJ1-1	.	TRBV4-3	CASSQGSRGGEAFF
.	TRBJ1-1	.	TRBV18	CASSRDWGDEAFF
.	TRBJ1-1	.	TRBV28	CAIGQMYTEAFF
.	TRBJ1-1	.	TRBV7-2	CASSSGVLTGRAFF
.	TRBJ1-5	few	TRBV7-9	CASSDSGFRHRGQPQHF
.	TRBJ2-2	.	TRBV5-1	CASSLKGVGTGELFF
TRBD1	TRBJ1-1	.	TRBV5-4	CASSTGGGGTEAFF
TRBD2	TRBJ2-7	.	TRBV5-1	CASSSGLAGTYEQYF
TRBD1	TRBJ2-3	.	TRBV7-2	CASSSQGARTDTQYF
TRBD2	TRBJ2-3	.	TRBV7-3	CASSLEAGETDTQYF